This TCR beta chain was identified in a study of T-cell memory formation after mild COVID-19. Study results and caveats: Among contracting clones, CD4+ were mainly CM/EM and CD8+ enriched in EMRA.

One entry per CDR3 protein, called by TCRdb with MiXCR from the 5' RACE reads. The sample lists about 150,000 distinct CDR3 sequences, roughly 14% seen once, with about 14% in the top ten. The V and J ends lost 2 bases and 8 bases respectively, with 14 bases between them. The CDR3 is 14 residues long. Germline V lookup: CDR1 MNHEY, CDR2 SVGAGI. This clonotype was seen repeatedly, ten times or more. Its antigen remains unidentified. This sequence originates from an adult woman who had mild COVID-19 (a few samples of this study predate the infection). Cell type and time point are not known. Sequenced: PBMCs or a T cell subset sorted from them (not recorded which). This chain connects TRBV6-5 to TRBJ2-3; TRBD2 is a possible D gene (5 bases). The CDR3 region has the DNA TGTGCCAGCAGTTACGGGCTAGAGGGTGTTACGCAGTATTTT. This encodes CASSYGLEGVTQYF.